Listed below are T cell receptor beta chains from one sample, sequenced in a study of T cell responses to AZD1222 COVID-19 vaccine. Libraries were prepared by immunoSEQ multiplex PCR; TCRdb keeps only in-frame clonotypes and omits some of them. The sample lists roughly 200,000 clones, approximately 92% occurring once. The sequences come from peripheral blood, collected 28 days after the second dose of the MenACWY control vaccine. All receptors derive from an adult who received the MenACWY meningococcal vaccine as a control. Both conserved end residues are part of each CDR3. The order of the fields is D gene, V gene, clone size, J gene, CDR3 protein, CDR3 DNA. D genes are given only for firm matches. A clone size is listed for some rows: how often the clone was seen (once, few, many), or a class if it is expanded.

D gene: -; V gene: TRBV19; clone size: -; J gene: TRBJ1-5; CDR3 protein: CASSMYYQPQHF; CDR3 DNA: TGTGCCAGTAGTATGTATTATCAGCCCCAGCATTTT
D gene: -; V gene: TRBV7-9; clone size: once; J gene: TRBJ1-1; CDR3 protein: CASTQDTEAFF; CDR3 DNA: TGTGCCAGCACTCAGGACACTGAAGCTTTCTTT
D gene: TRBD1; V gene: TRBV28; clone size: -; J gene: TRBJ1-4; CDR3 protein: CASRTTGGNEKLFF; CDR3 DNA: TGTGCCAGCAGAACTACAGGGGGCAATGAAAAACTGTTTTTT
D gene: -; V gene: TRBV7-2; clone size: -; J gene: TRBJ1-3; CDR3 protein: CASSLELRNTIYF; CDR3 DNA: TGTGCCAGCAGCTTAGAATTGCGGAACACCATATATTTT
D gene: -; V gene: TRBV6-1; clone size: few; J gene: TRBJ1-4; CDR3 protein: CASSDYATNEKLFF; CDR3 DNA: TGTGCCAGCAGTGATTATGCAACTAATGAAAAACTGTTTTTT
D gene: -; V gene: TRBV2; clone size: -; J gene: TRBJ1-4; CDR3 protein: CASSGRLGTNEKLFF; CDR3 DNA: TGTGCCAGCAGTGGCCGTTTGGGGACTAATGAAAAACTGTTTTTT
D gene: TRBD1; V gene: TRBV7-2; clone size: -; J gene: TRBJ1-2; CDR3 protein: CASSPDRGARGYTF; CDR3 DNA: TGTGCCAGCAGCCCCGACAGGGGAGCGCGGGGCTACACCTTC
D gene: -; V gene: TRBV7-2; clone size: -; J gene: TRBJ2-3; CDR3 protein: CASSLGAVGDTQYF; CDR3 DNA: TGTGCCAGCAGCTTAGGGGCCGTAGGAGATACGCAGTATTTT
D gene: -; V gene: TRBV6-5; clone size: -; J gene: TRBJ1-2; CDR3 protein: CASSYFPPQGIYGYTF; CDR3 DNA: TGTGCCAGCAGTTACTTCCCTCCGCAGGGCATCTATGGCTACACCTTC
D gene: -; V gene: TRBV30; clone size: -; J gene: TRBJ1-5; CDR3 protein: CAWSAAPGGNQPQHF; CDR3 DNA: TGTGCCTGGAGTGCGGCCCCAGGTGGCAATCAGCCCCAGCATTTT
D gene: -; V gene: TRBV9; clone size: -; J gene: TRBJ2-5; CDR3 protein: CASSSSVGRAETQYF; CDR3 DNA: TGTGCCAGCAGCTCCTCTGTCGGGCGAGCAGAGACCCAGTACTTC
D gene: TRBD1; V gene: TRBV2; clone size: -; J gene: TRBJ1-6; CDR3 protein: CASSSGTGGLPLHF; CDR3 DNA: TGTGCCAGCAGTTCCGGGACAGGGGGCTTACCCCTCCACTTT
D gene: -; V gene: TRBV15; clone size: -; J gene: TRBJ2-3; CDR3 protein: CATSERITDTQYF; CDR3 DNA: TGTGCCACCAGCGAGCGGATCACAGATACGCAGTATTTT
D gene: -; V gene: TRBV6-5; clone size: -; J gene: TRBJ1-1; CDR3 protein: CASSYVPKGIETEAFF; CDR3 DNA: TGTGCCAGCAGTTACGTACCAAAGGGGATAGAGACTGAAGCTTTCTTT
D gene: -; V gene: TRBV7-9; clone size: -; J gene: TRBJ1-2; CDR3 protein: CASSLTTGFSGYTF; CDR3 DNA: TGTGCCAGCAGCCTTACCACAGGGTTCAGTGGCTACACCTTC
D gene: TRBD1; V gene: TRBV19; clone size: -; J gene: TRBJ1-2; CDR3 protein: CASSVRDSLTRGYTF; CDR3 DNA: TGTGCCAGTAGTGTACGGGACAGCCTAACCAGAGGCTACACCTTC
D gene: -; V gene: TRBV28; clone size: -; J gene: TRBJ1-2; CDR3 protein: CASSLDRESGYTF; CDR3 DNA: TGTGCCAGCAGTTTAGATAGGGAGTCTGGCTACACCTTC
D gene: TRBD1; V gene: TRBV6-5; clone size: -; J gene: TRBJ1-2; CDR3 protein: CASGTGGVHGYTF; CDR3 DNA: TGTGCCAGCGGGACAGGGGGTGTCCATGGCTACACCTTC
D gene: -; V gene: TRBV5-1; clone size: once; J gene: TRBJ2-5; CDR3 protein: CASSLAGMKTQYF; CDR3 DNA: TGCGCCAGCAGCTTGGCCGGGATGAAGACCCAGTACTTC
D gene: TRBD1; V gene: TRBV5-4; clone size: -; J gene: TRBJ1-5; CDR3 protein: CASSLTGGGESNQPQHF; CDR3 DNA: TGTGCCAGCAGCTTGACAGGGGGCGGTGAAAGCAATCAGCCCCAGCATTTT
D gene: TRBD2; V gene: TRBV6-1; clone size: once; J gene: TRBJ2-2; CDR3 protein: CASSEKGRGNTNTGELFF; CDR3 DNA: TGTGCCAGCAGTGAAAAGGGGAGGGGTAACACGAACACCGGGGAGCTGTTTTTT
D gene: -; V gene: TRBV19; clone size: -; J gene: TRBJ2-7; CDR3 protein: CASGGTPSYEQYF; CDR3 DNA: TGTGCCAGTGGGGGGACACCCTCCTACGAGCAGTACTTC
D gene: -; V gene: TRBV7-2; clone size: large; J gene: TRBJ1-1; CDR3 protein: CASREAQGPVPTEAFF; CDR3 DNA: TGTGCCAGCAGAGAGGCTCAGGGGCCGGTACCGACTGAAGCTTTCTTT
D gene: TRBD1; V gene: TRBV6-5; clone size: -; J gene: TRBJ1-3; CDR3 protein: CASSYLGQVPVF; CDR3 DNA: TGTGCCAGCAGTTACCTAGGACAGGTCCCTGTTTTT
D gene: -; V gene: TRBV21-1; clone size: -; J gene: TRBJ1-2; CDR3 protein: CASSKATGVNYGYTF; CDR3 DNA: TGTGCCAGCAGCAAAGCTACAGGCGTCAACTATGGCTACACCTTC
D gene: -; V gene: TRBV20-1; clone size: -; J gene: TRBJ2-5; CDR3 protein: CSGQRQETQYF; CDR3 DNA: TGCAGTGGGCAGAGACAAGAGACCCAGTACTTC
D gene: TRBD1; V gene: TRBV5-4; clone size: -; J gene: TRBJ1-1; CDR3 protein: CASSLGTGENTEAFF; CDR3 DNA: TGTGCCAGCAGCTTGGGGACAGGGGAGAACACTGAAGCTTTCTTT
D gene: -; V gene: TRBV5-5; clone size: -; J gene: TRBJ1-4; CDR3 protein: CASSLSPQPDEKLFF; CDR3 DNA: TGTGCCAGCAGCTTATCCCCACAACCTGACGAAAAACTGTTTTTT
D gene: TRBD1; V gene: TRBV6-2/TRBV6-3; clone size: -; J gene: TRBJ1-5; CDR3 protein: CASSYGLAGGGRNQPQHF; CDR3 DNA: TGTGCCAGCAGTTACGGCCTTGCAGGGGGCGGTCGAAATCAGCCCCAGCATTTT
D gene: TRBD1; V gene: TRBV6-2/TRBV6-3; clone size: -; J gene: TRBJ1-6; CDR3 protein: CASSYSKTGGSYNSPLHF; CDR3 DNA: TGTGCCAGCAGTTACTCGAAAACAGGGGGCTCCTATAATTCACCCCTCCACTTT
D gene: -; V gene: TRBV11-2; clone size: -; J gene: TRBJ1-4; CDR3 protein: CASSLEGIASDEKLFF; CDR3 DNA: TGTGCCAGCAGCTTAGAGGGGATCGCGTCGGATGAAAAACTGTTTTTT
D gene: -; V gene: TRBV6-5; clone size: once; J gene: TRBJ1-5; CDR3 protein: CASRSSSSGQPQHF; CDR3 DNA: TGTGCCAGCAGGAGCAGTTCCTCTGGTCAGCCCCAGCATTTT
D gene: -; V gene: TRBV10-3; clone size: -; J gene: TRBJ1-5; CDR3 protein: CASRRDPSGQPQHF; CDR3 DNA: TGTGCCTCCCGGAGGGATCCTTCGGGTCAGCCCCAGCATTTT
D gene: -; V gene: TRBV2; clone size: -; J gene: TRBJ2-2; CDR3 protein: CASKQTEVNTGELFF; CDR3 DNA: TGTGCCAGCAAGCAGACAGAGGTGAACACCGGGGAGCTGTTTTTT
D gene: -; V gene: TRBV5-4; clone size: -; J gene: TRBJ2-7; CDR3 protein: CASSLGGQGTYEQYF; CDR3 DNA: TGTGCCAGCAGCTTGGGTGGGCAGGGTACCTACGAGCAGTACTTC
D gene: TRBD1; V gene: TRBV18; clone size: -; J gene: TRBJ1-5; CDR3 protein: CASSRDSGNQPQHF; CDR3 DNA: TGTGCCAGCTCACGGGACAGCGGCAATCAGCCCCAGCATTTT
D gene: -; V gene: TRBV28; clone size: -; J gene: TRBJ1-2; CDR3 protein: CASRTGTPRGYTF; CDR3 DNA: TGTGCCAGCAGAACCGGGACCCCGCGGGGCTACACCTTC
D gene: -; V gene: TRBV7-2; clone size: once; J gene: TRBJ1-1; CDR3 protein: CASSLQGAIPNTEAFF; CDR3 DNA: TGTGCCAGCAGCCTACAAGGGGCGATCCCGAACACTGAAGCTTTCTTT
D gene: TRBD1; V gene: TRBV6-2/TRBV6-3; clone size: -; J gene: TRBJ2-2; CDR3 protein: CASSYSTGTELFF; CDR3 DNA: TGTGCCAGCAGTTACTCGACAGGGACGGAGCTGTTTTTT
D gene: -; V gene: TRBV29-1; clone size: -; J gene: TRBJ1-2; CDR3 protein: CSVVIGPTYGYTF; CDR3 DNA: TGCAGCGTTGTTATCGGACCGACCTATGGCTACACCTTC
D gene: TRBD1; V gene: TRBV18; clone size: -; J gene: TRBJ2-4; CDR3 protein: CASSPPGQGYIQYF; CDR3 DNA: TGTGCCAGCTCACCACCGGGACAGGGCTACATTCAGTACTTC
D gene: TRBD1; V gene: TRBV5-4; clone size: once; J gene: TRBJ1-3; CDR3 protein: CASSAGQAERNTIYF; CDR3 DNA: TGTGCCAGCAGCGCGGGACAGGCAGAGAGAAACACCATATATTTT
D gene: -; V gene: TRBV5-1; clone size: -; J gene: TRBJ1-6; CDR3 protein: CASSLEGQYNSPLHF; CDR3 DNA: TGCGCCAGCAGCTTGGAAGGACAGTATAATTCACCCCTCCACTTT
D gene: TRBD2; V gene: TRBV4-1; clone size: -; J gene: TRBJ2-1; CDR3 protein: CASSPWTSGGSYNEQFF; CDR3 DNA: TGCGCCAGCAGCCCATGGACTAGCGGGGGGTCCTACAATGAGCAGTTCTTC
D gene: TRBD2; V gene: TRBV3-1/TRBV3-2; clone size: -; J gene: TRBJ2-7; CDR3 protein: CASSQVGGGEQYF; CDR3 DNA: TGTGCCAGCAGCCAAGTGGGGGGAGGGGAGCAGTACTTC
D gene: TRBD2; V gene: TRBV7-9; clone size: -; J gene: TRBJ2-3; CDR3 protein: CASSVLAGLLRVTDTQYF; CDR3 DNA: TGTGCCAGCAGCGTTCTAGCGGGGTTACTTCGGGTGACAGATACGCAGTATTTT
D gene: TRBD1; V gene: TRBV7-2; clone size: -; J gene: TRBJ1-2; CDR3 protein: CASSLKQGAGGYTF; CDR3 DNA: TGTGCCAGCAGCCTCAAACAGGGGGCGGGTGGCTACACCTTC
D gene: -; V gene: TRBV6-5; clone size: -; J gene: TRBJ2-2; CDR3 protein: CASSTEPNTGELFF; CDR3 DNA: TGTGCCAGCTCGACGGAGCCGAACACCGGGGAGCTGTTTTTT
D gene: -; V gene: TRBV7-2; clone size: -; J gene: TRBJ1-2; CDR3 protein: CASSSRQSLIYGYTF; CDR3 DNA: TGTGCCAGCAGCTCTAGACAGAGCTTGATCTATGGCTACACCTTC
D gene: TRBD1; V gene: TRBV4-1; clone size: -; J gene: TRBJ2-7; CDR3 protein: CASSQGQLEQYF; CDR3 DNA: TGCGCCAGCAGCCAGGGACAGCTCGAGCAGTACTTC
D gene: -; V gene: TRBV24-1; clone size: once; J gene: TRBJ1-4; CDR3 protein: CATSDPGEGSTNEKLFF; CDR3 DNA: TGTGCCACCAGTGACCCCGGTGAGGGGTCAACTAATGAAAAACTGTTTTTT
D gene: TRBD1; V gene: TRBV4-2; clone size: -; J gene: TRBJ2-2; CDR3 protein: CASSLGTASPGELFF; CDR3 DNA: TGTGCCAGCAGCCTTGGGACAGCCTCGCCCGGGGAGCTGTTTTTT
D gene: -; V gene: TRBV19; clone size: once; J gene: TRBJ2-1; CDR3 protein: CASRPLGQNEQFF; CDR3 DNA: TGTGCCAGTAGGCCGCTAGGACAGAATGAGCAGTTCTTC
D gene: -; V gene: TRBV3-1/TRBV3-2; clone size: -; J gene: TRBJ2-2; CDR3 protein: CASSQAGNTGELFF; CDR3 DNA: TGTGCCAGCAGCCAAGCAGGGAACACCGGGGAGCTGTTTTTT
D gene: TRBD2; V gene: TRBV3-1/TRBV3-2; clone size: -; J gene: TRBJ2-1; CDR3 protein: CASSQVGLAGDPYNEQFF; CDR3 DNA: TGTGCCAGCAGCCAAGTTGGACTAGCGGGGGACCCCTACAATGAGCAGTTCTTC